This TCR beta chain was sequenced during a study of early T cells in non-severe SARS-CoV-2 infection listed by TCRdb under 2021. About the investigation overall: Bulk RNA from unsorted whole blood was used for TCR sequencing, so alpha and beta chains could not be paired. Overall study outcomes, separate from this receptor: VDJdb matching was skewed toward anti-spike CD8 responses and likely underestimated virus-specific expansions, missing private and CD4 specificities.

Receptors were amplified or captured by 5' RACE. The instrument was a NextSeq 500. In the TCR library protocol, unique molecular identifiers were attached to individual cDNA molecules to correct for PCR bias and sequencing error. Sequencing covered both TCR alpha and beta chains, and within each sample the abundances of alpha and beta sequences were tightly co-correlated. In the authors' own workflow: Decombinator V4 was used to perform V gene, J gene and CDR3 annotation of TCR sequences. TCRs were defined as expanded if a significant change between any two time points was detected under a Poisson model with p below 0.0001. Abundances of TCRs were expressed as counts per million after normalisation to the total number of TCRs sequenced in each sample. TRAV1-2 paired with TRAJ12, TRAJ20 or TRAJ33 defined MAIT TCRs, while TRAV10 paired with TRAJ18 defined iNKT TCRs. VDJdb, accessed on 1 November 2021, was searched for TCRs annotated for CMV, EBV and SARS-CoV-2, and TCRs annotated for more than one antigen were excluded. TCRdb reprocessed the public reads (quality trimming at Q25 with fastp, clone calling with MiXCR) and kept in-frame beta chains. Each CDR3 protein gets just one entry, which takes the most common genes and DNA from the rows behind it. These V and J calls derive from TCRdb rather than the authors' analysis. This sample gives around 58,000 distinct CDR3 sequences in total; roughly 7.8% of them show up just once. About 11% of the sample is held by the ten biggest clonotypes.

V is pruned by 3 bases and J by 5 bases, leaving 3 bases of the junction without a gene match. The CDR3 numbers 14 residues from cysteine through phenylalanine. The read is trimmed to its CDR3 DNA, 42 bases read in frame from base 1. In the germline V gene (reference sequence), CDR1 corresponds to DFQATT and CDR2 to SNEGSKA. Set within a cohort of healthcare workers in London, UK, this nested case-control study involved weekly PCR testing of nasopharyngeal swabs along with blood sampling. Healthcare workers were recruited during the week of the UK lockdown, between 23 and 31 March 2020, and followed weekly for up to roughly 16 weeks. This clonotype came up many times. No cognate antigen has been identified for it. Base qualities are not at hand, and no much larger clone is one base apart.

The chain uses TRBV20-1 and TRBJ2-1; 11 central nucleotides agree with TRBD2. The starting material was whole blood, obtained at baseline. This clonotype originated in an adult who was a healthcare worker with PCR-confirmed SARS-CoV-2 infection or an uninfected control (not recorded which). The encoded CDR3 is CSARGLAENNEQFF. The bases are TGCAGTGCTAGGGGACTAGCGGAAAACAATGAGCAGTTCTTC.